These T cell receptor beta chains were read from a single sample in a study of response to subunit inactivated influenza vaccine. MiXCR, applied by TCRdb to the RT-PCR reads, yields one record per CDR3 protein. This table has a few hundred thousand distinct CDR3 sequences, roughly 15% appearing once. This material consisted of PBMCs from blood, taken 11 to 12 days after vaccination. The receptors shown here come from a man in his fifties who received an inactivated influenza vaccine. CDR3s include the opening cysteine and the closing phenylalanine or tryptophan. D genes are given only for firm matches. Some rows have no size entry. The others give once, few or many, or a class for an expanded clone.

TRBV18	TRBJ2-5	-	few	CASSPWPQETQYF	TGTGCCAGCTCACCATGGCCACAAGAGACCCAGTACTTC
TRBV29-1	TRBJ1-3	TRBD1	few	CSVVDRGGNTIYF	TGCAGCGTTGTAGACAGGGGAGGAAACACCATATATTTT
TRBV3-1	TRBJ1-1	-	few	CASSNEGSSAFF	TGTGCCAGCAGTAACGAGGGATCTTCTGCTTTCTTT
TRBV12-3/TRBV12-4	TRBJ2-5	-	-	CASSIDGGETQYF	TGTGCCAGCAGCATTGACGGCGGAGAGACCCAGTACTTC
TRBV7-2	TRBJ1-1	-	-	CASSLWVMNTEAFF	TGTGCCAGCAGCCTGTGGGTAATGAACACTGAAGCTTTCTTT
TRBV3-1	TRBJ2-7	-	-	CASSGAFTEQYF	TGTGCCAGCAGCGGGGCCTTTACGGAGCAGTACTTC
TRBV7-2	TRBJ2-7	TRBD2	few	CASSVGLARSYEQYF	TGTGCCAGCAGCGTCGGACTAGCGCGGTCCTACGAGCAGTACTTC
TRBV28	TRBJ2-5	TRBD1	-	CASRSHRGWKTQYF	TGTGCCAGCAGGTCTCACAGGGGGTGGAAGACCCAGTACTTC
TRBV30	TRBJ2-1	-	-	CAWSPTSNEQFF	TGTGCCTGGAGTCCGACTAGCAATGAGCAGTTCTTC
TRBV6-5	TRBJ2-2	-	-	CASSSGGVPGELFF	TGTGCCAGCAGTTCCGGGGGCGTACCCGGGGAGCTGTTTTTT